This T cell receptor (beta chain) was observed in a study of human T cells and chemical hapten exposure. On the study more broadly: Patches that contained 0.01% DPC were applied to the upper back and read at 6 days. Overall study results and limits: DPC sensitization did not alter TCRs above 1 in 1000 frequency.

This clonotype has a count of ten or more. The antigen remains undetermined. Individual cDNA molecules received unique molecular identifiers in the library. TCRdb independently ran MiXCR on the RACE reads; one entry per CDR3 protein. The sample gives roughly 30,000 distinct CDR3 sequences, approximately 9% of which show up once; approximately 7% is in the top ten. As to time point: patch test 2, 6 weeks after DPC sensitization. Regarding treatment: therapeutic diphenylcyclopropenone sensitization with weekly scalp DPC. The study drew its donors from alopecia patients who were 18 to 70 years old and suitable for DPC. The material sequenced was whole blood, taken in connection with sensitization to the hapten diphenylcyclopropenone (DPC). The clonotype originates from a man younger than 45 with alopecia areata. Some clones in this sample may be carry-over from other donors' samples.

The CDR3, as DNA: TGTGCCAGCAGCGCCAGGGATGTGAACGGGGAGCTGTTTTTT. Amino acids: CASSARDVNGELFF. The chain carries TRBV7-8 and TRBJ2-2; a possible D gene is TRBD1 (5 bases). The V gene's germline CDR1 is SGHVS and CDR2 FQNEAQ. V was shortened by 5 bases and J by 7 bases, with 14 bases between the two germline ends. This CDR3 contains 14 residues.